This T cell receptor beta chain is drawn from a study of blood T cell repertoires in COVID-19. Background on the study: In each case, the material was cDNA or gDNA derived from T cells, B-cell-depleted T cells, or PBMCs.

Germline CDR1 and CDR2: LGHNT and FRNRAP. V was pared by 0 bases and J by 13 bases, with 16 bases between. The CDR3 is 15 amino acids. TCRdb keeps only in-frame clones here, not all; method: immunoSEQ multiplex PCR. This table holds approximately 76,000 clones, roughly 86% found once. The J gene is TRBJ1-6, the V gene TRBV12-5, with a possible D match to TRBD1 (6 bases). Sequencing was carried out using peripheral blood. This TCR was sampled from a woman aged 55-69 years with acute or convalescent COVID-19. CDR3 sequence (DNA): TGTGCTAGTGGTTTGGTTCTCGGACAGACTTTTCCCCTCCACTTT. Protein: CASGLVLGQTFPLHF.